A single sample is the source of the 21 T cell receptor beta chains below, sequenced in a study of blood T cell repertoires in COVID-19. The assay was immunoSEQ multiplex PCR, and TCRdb's table has in-frame clones only and misses some. Of approximately 80,000 clones listed, about 91% are singletons. The source material was peripheral blood. The source is a woman aged 80 or older with acute or convalescent COVID-19.

As regards this clone: In the same sample, other DNA sequences code for this CDR3. The chain is built from TRBV18 and TRBJ2-2; no clear D. V lost 3 bases and J lost 3, with 8 bases in between. The CDR3 totals 14 residues. Germline V CDR1 and CDR2: KGHSH, LQKENI. CDR3 amino acids: CASSPYRDTGELFF. CDR3 DNA sequence: TGTGCCAGCTCACCCTACCGGGACACCGGGGAGCTGTTTTTT.

V gene TRBV7-2 combines with J gene TRBJ1-5, with D maybe TRBD1 (5 bases). Per germline, CDR1 SGHTA and CDR2 FQGNSA. V lost 5 bases and J 0 bases, leaving 11 bases between the germline ends. This CDR3 spans 15 amino acids. The CDR3 region is CASSLTVNSNQPQHF. As DNA, the CDR3 is TGTGCCAGCAGCCTGACAGTCAATAGCAATCAGCCCCAGCATTTT.

The chain uses TRBV10-2 and TRBJ2-2; 8 positions match TRBD1. Trimming at V came to 7 bases and at J to 5 bases, leaving 9 bases not matched to a gene. The CDR3 covers 15 residues. Germline CDR1 reads WSHSY; CDR2 reads SAAADI. The CDR3 region has the DNA TGCGCCAGCAACCAACAGGGGGTACAAACCGGGGAGCTGTTTTTT. This codes for CASNQQGVQTGELFF.

This chain links TRBV4-1 with TRBJ1-1; TRBD1 agrees at 8 bases. Germline CDR1 MGHRA, CDR2 YSYEKL. The CDR3 is 16 amino acids. Losses at the gene ends were 0 bases for V and 5 bases for J; bases not matched to a gene: 8. CDR3 protein: CASSQDQGALGTEAFF. The CDR3 DNA sequence: TGCGCCAGCAGCCAAGATCAGGGGGCGCTGGGGACTGAAGCTTTCTTT.

The V and J genes are TRBV19 and TRBJ1-6; 9 positions agree with TRBD1. The CDR3 is 17 amino acids. Germline-derived CDR1 and CDR2 are LNHDA and SQIVND (reference sequence). The trim removed 6 bases at V and 7 bases at J, leaving 13 bases unmatched. CDR3 DNA sequence: TGTGCCAGTAGCCCAACCCGGGACAGGGCTGGCAATTCACCCCTCCACTTT. This encodes CASSPTRDRAGNSPLHF.

This clone was counted only a few times. This chain connects TRBV19 to TRBJ2-7, with TRBD2 matching over 8 bases. The germline gives CDR1 LNHDA, CDR2 SQIVND (reference sequence). V lost 4 bases to trimming and J lost 3 bases; unmatched junction nucleotides: 8. The length of the CDR3 is 15 residues. The CDR3: CASSTKAGANYEQYF. The CDR3 nucleotides read TGTGCCAGTAGTACCAAAGCGGGGGCCAACTACGAGCAGTACTTC.

The rearrangement joins TRBV11-2 to TRBJ2-5; 9 nucleotides align to TRBD2. V was clipped by 6 bases and J by 7 bases; unmatched bases: 15. Looked up from germline, CDR1 is SGHAT and CDR2 is FQNNGV. The CDR3 runs to 16 residues. CDR3 bases: TGTGCCAGCAGAGGGTCGGGGCGGGAGGGCAGGTCGACCCAGTACTTC. Residues: CASRGSGREGRSTQYF. Filled out from reference TRBV11-2 and TRBJ2-5, the complete variable domain reads EAGVAQSPRYKIIEKRQSVAFWCNPISGHATLYWYQQILGQGPKLLIQFQNNGVVDDSQLPKDRFSAERLKGVDSTLKIQPAKLEDSAVYLCASRGSGREGRSTQYFGPGTRLLVL.

This CDR3 reads CASSQRQGNQPQHF. CDR3 DNA: TGTGCCAGCAGCCAACGACAGGGTAATCAGCCCCAGCATTTT. The chain is built from TRBV16 and TRBJ1-5; TRBD1 agrees at 7 bases. The germline V gene encodes CDR1 KGHSY and CDR2 FQNENV. Trimming cost V 2 bases and J 4 bases; bases outside gene matches: 2. This CDR3 is built from 14 residues.

V usage is TRBV18 and J usage is TRBJ1-5, with D perhaps TRBD1 (6 bases). CDR3 length equals 14 residues. CDR1 is KGHSH and CDR2 is LQKENI in the germline V gene. Trimming pared 6 bases from V and 0 bases from J, leaving 9 bases between. The CDR3 is CASSTGSSNQPQHF. The CDR3 coding sequence is TGTGCCAGCTCCACAGGGAGTAGCAATCAGCCCCAGCATTTT.

The V and J genes are TRBV5-1 and TRBJ1-4; no firm D call. This CDR3 has 13 amino acids. The ends were cut back, 4 bases at V and 3 bases at J, with 7 bases in the middle. Germline V gene lookup returns CDR1 SGHRS and CDR2 YFSETQ. CDR3 sequence (DNA): TGCGCCAGCAGCCTTGAGGCTAATGAAAAACTGTTTTTT. Protein product: CASSLEANEKLFF.

The gene calls are TRBV13 and TRBJ2-1, with 9 bases aligning to TRBD2. The CDR3 length is 15 residues. The V gene end was trimmed by 1 base and the J gene end by 5 bases; junction bases not matched to a gene: 3. The germline CDR1 and CDR2 sequences are PRHDT and FYEKMQ (reference sequence). The CDR3 loop is CASSLVGGGDNEQFF. CDR3 sequence (DNA): TGTGCCAGCAGCTTAGTTGGCGGGGGGGACAATGAGCAGTTCTTC.

J is TRBJ2-1 and V is TRBV11-3; 8 bases map to TRBD2. The J segment lost 9 bases and the V segment lost 4 bases, leaving 5 bases of the junction unmatched. CDR1 SGHNT and CDR2 YENEEA come from the germline V gene. The CDR3 length is 13 residues. CDR3 in amino acids: CASSSGGGFEQFF. The CDR3 DNA sequence: TGTGCCAGCAGCTCGGGGGGGGGCTTTGAGCAGTTCTTC.

The J gene is TRBJ1-3, the V gene TRBV19; tentative D call: TRBD1 (6 bases). CDR3 length equals 16 residues. Trimming shortened V by 9 bases and J by 2 bases, and 20 bases separated the two germline ends. CDR1 is LNHDA and CDR2 is SQIVND in the germline V gene (reference sequence). CDR3 residues: CASSGTGGLTGNTIYF. CDR3 bases: TGTGCCAGCTCAGGGACCGGGGGGCTGACTGGAAACACCATATATTTT. Based on the CDR3 plus reference TRBV19 and TRBJ1-3, the full variable domain is DGGITQSPKYLFRKEGQNVTLSCEQNLNHDAMYWYRQDPGQGLRLIYYSQIVNDFQKGDIAEGYSVSREKKESFPLTVTSAQKNPTAFYLCASSGTGGLTGNTIYFGEGSWLTVV.

The chain links TRBV7-2 to TRBJ1-2; D possibly corresponds to TRBD1 (5 bases). Germline V gene data show CDR1 as SGHTA and CDR2 as FQGNSA. The V gene lost 4 bases and the J gene lost 1 base, with 7 bases spanning the gap. The length of the CDR3 is 13 residues. The DNA for the CDR3 is TGTGCCAGCAGCTCAGGGTTTAACTATGGCTACACCTTC. It encodes CASSSGFNYGYTF. Combining the CDR3 with reference TRBV7-2 and TRBJ1-2 gives the whole variable domain GAGVSQSPSNKVTEKGKDVELRCDPISGHTALYWYRQSLGQGLEFLIYFQGNSAPDKSGLPSDRFSAERTGGSVSTLTIQRTQQEDSAVYLCASSSGFNYGYTFGSGTRLTVV.

V is TRBV10-3 and J is TRBJ1-1; D ambiguous. Germline assignment: CDR1 ENHRY and CDR2 SYGVKD. The CDR3 sequence is 14 residues long. V lost 2 bases and J 2 bases, leaving 9 bases between the germline ends. CDR3 region: CAISEGAGNTEAFF. The CDR3 bases are TGTGCCATCAGTGAGGGAGCGGGTAACACTGAAGCTTTCTTT.

The CDR3 protein is CASSPRESHYEQYF. In DNA form, the CDR3 reads TGTGCCAGCAGCCCCCGGGAGAGCCACTACGAGCAGTACTTC. This chain links TRBV3-1 (or the pseudogene TRBV3-2) with TRBJ2-7; possibly TRBD2 for D (6 bases). Trimming took 4 bases from V and 3 from J, leaving 13 bases between them. Germline V CDR1 and CDR2: LGHDT, YNNKEL (reference sequence). The CDR3 consists of 14 residues.

The chain has TRBV15 and TRBJ1-1; 7 bases line up with TRBD1. J lost 0 bases, V lost 5 bases, and 9 bases had no gene match. CDR1 is LNHNV and CDR2 is YYDKDF in the germline V gene (reference sequence). This CDR3 has 16 residues. The CDR3 DNA reads TGTGCCACCAGCCCGCGACAGGGAGTGGTGAACACTGAAGCTTTCTTT. Its protein is CATSPRQGVVNTEAFF.

The J gene is TRBJ2-1, the V gene TRBV2, with TRBD1 matching over 9 bases. V lost 4 bases, J lost 4 bases, and 5 bases stayed unmatched. CDR3 length: 15 amino acids. Per germline, CDR1 SNHLY and CDR2 FYNNEI. CDR3: CASSGTGTGYNEQFF. The DNA of the CDR3 is TGTGCCAGCAGTGGGACCGGGACAGGGTACAATGAGCAGTTCTTC.

This clone was detected once. The chain is built from TRBV19 and TRBJ2-3; 7 positions agree with TRBD2. The V gene's germline CDR1 is LNHDA and CDR2 SQIVND (reference sequence). The CDR3 totals 14 residues. Losses at the gene ends were 1 base for V and 6 bases for J; bases not matched to a gene: 4. CDR3 coding DNA: TGTGCCAGTAGTATAGCCCTACTAGCGGATACGCAGTATTTT. This gives the protein CASSIALLADTQYF.

This clone has just one count. The V gene is TRBV2, the J gene TRBJ2-1; 8 bases fit TRBD2. After removal of 7 bases from V and 7 bases from J, the junction contained 12 bases not matched to a gene. The CDR3 extends over 15 amino acids. CDR1 SNHLY and CDR2 FYNNEI come from the germline V gene. The CDR3 here is CASTAGGFRRNEQFF. In DNA, the CDR3 is TGTGCCAGCACCGCGGGGGGTTTCCGTCGAAATGAGCAGTTCTTC.

This clone was found once. The chain joins TRBV7-9 to TRBJ1-4, with a tentative D call TRBD1 (6 bases). CDR3 size: 16 residues. The V end lost 5 bases, the J end lost 0 bases, and 13 bases lay between the germline ends. From germline, CDR1 is SEHNR and CDR2 FQNEAQ (reference sequence). The CDR3 spells CASSPGQQSTNEKLFF. The CDR3 nucleotides read TGTGCCAGCAGCCCCGGACAGCAATCAACTAATGAAAAACTGTTTTTT.